These 31 T cell receptor beta chains share one sample of origin, sequenced in a study of T cell repertoires and HLA-DP antigens. No antigen has been identified for these receptors. Profiled with immunoSEQ multiplex PCR; TCRdb holds only in-frame clones, not every one. This sample has some 89,000 clones, with around nine tenths found just once. The sequenced sample consisted of CD4+ T cells from PBMCs. The source is a man aged 50 to 60 in good health and CMV-seronegative.

The V and J genes are TRBV11-1 and TRBJ2-1, with 7 bases that match TRBD2. After removal of 5 bases from V and 2 bases from J, the junction contained 6 bases not matched to a gene. Germline V CDR1 and CDR2: SGHAT, FQDESV (reference sequence). This CDR3 comprises 15 residues. The DNA for the CDR3 is TGTGCCAGCAGCCAGAGACTAGCTACCTACAATGAGCAGTTCTTC. It is translated as CASSQRLATYNEQFF.

This clone appeared a few times. This rearrangement joins TRBV19 to TRBJ2-2; no clear D gene. V lost 3 bases to trimming and J lost 5 bases, with 10 bases between them. The CDR3 has 14 residues. Germline CDR1 and CDR2: LNHDA and SQIVND (reference sequence). The CDR3 reads CASSIMVQTGELFF. The CDR3 bases are TGTGCCAGTAGTATTATGGTGCAAACCGGGGAGCTGTTTTTT.

The V call is TRBV6-1, the J call TRBJ2-1; D may be TRBD1 (7 bases). The V end lost 7 bases, the J end lost 7 bases, and 14 bases lay between the germline ends. Germline V gives CDR1 MNHNS, CDR2 SASEGT. This CDR3 contains 13 residues. DNA for the CDR3: TGTGCCAGCAAAGGACCAGGGGGGAATGAGCAGTTCTTC. Residues: CASKGPGGNEQFF.

This clone was picked up a small number of times. The CDR3 loop is CASSSRNSGNTIYF. The CDR3, as DNA: TGTGCCAGCAGCAGCAGGAATTCCGGAAACACCATATATTTT. The J gene is TRBJ1-3, the V gene TRBV7-9; D is uncertain. Germline-derived CDR1 and CDR2 are SEHNR and FQNEAQ (reference sequence). This CDR3 has 14 residues. V dropped 5 bases and J dropped 4 bases, with 12 bases sitting between them.

The V gene is TRBV6-6, the J gene TRBJ1-5, with TRBD1 matching 7 bases. This CDR3 region has 14 residues. The ends lost 10 bases at V and 6 bases at J; junction bases unmatched: 12. Per the germline V gene, CDR1 is MNHNY and CDR2 is SVGAGI (reference sequence). The CDR3, as DNA: TGTGCCACCACCCGACAGGGTGGGTTTCAGCCCCAGCATTTT. Translation gives CATTRQGGFQPQHF.

This clone came up a few times. The V call is TRBV28, the J call TRBJ2-7; 11 bases align to TRBD2. Trimming took 8 bases from V and 3 from J; bases not matched to a gene: 12. This CDR3 is built from 16 residues. Germline CDR1 MDHEN, CDR2 SYDVKM. The CDR3 reads CASRGQTSGNSYEQYF. Here the CDR3 DNA reads TGTGCCAGCCGGGGGCAGACTAGCGGGAACAGCTACGAGCAGTACTTC.

V gene TRBV28 combines with J gene TRBJ1-4; D may be TRBD1 (6 bases). V was shortened by 5 bases and J by 6 bases, with 25 bases between the two germline ends. Germline CDR1 reads MDHEN; CDR2 reads SYDVKM. This CDR3 contains 18 residues. CDR3 in amino acids: CASSPRGIFRPGDEKLFF. The CDR3 DNA sequence: TGTGCCAGCAGTCCCCGGGGCATTTTTAGGCCAGGGGATGAAAAACTGTTTTTT.

This clone was counted once. This chain's CDR3 is CASSTTGGHTEAFF. Here the CDR3 DNA reads TGTGCCAGCAGTACGACAGGGGGCCACACTGAAGCTTTCTTT. The J gene is TRBJ1-1, the V gene TRBV27; TRBD1 matches at 10 bases. CDR3 size: 14 residues. Germline trimming cut 5 bases from V and 3 bases from J; bases unmatched to any gene: 3. Per germline, CDR1 MNHEY and CDR2 SMNVEV (reference sequence).

The V gene is TRBV5-5, the J gene TRBJ2-5; 8 positions match TRBD2. V dropped 1 base and J dropped 2; count of bases not matched to a gene: 13. Germline V gene lookup returns CDR1 SGHKS and CDR2 YYEKEE (reference sequence). This CDR3 spans 18 amino acids. This CDR3 is CASSLTPLRSGGQETQYF. The CDR3 DNA is TGTGCCAGCAGCTTGACCCCCTTGAGGAGCGGGGGACAAGAGACCCAGTACTTC.

In this sample, this clone turned up a few times. The chain combines TRBV6-5 with TRBJ1-1, with TRBD1 as a possible D gene (6 bases). The length of the CDR3 is 15 residues. The germline V gene has CDR1 MNHEY and CDR2 SVGAGI. V lost 6 bases, J lost 3 bases, and 17 bases lay in between. The CDR3 reads CASRGAGAGDTEAFF. Here the CDR3 DNA reads TGTGCCAGCAGGGGGGCAGGGGCTGGGGACACTGAAGCTTTCTTT.

This chain joins TRBV7-9 and TRBJ1-6, with D perhaps matching TRBD1 (5 bases). Germline CDR1 reads SEHNR; CDR2 reads FQNEAQ (reference sequence). The CDR3 has 14 residues. With 5 bases removed from V and 4 bases from J, the gap between germline ends came to 9 bases. In nucleotides, the CDR3 is TGTGCCAGCAGCCAGGGAAAGTATAATTCACCCCTCCACTTT. Translating it yields CASSQGKYNSPLHF.

The chain links TRBV9 to TRBJ2-1; 8 nucleotides align to TRBD2. The germline V gene has CDR1 SGDLS and CDR2 YYNGEE. The CDR3 has 15 amino acids. With 0 bases clipped from V and 4 bases from J, the junction kept 3 bases outside the gene matches. This chain's CDR3 is CASSVEGLDYNEQFF. The CDR3 DNA reads TGTGCCAGCAGCGTAGAGGGACTAGATTACAATGAGCAGTTCTTC.

This clone has just a few counts. The V call is TRBV29-1, the J call TRBJ2-7; D ambiguous. The germline V and J ends were trimmed by 6 bases and 9 bases, with 12 bases remaining between them. Germline loops: CDR1 SQVTM, CDR2 ANQGSEA. CDR3 length equals 10 residues. The CDR3: CSVAGPGQYF. The CDR3 coding sequence is TGCAGCGTCGCAGGCCCGGGGCAGTACTTC.

The chain links TRBV5-4 to TRBJ1-4; 7 bases match TRBD1. There are 15 residues in the CDR3. The V gene end was trimmed by 1 base and the J gene end by 10 bases; junction bases not matched to a gene: 10. Germline V gene data show CDR1 as SGHNT and CDR2 as YYREEE (reference sequence). The CDR3 region is CASSLYRGEKGKLFF. The DNA for the CDR3 is TGTGCCAGCAGCTTGTACAGGGGCGAAAAAGGAAAACTGTTTTTT.

V usage is TRBV6-1 and J usage is TRBJ1-1; 7 bases fit TRBD1. Per the germline V gene, CDR1 is MNHNS and CDR2 is SASEGT. The CDR3 spans 15 residues. J was trimmed by 0 bases and V by 4 bases; bases with no gene match: 5. In DNA, the CDR3 is TGTGCCAGCAGTGCCGGGACAGCGTTGAACACTGAAGCTTTCTTT. Translating gives CASSAGTALNTEAFF.

The V and J genes are TRBV27 and TRBJ2-5, with a possible D match to TRBD2 (5 bases). Looked up from germline, CDR1 is MNHEY and CDR2 is SMNVEV (reference sequence). Trimming removed 3 bases from V and 2 bases from J, with 7 bases in between. The CDR3 sequence is 13 residues long. This CDR3 reads CASSLRRQETQYF. In DNA, the CDR3 is TGTGCCAGCAGTTTGAGGAGGCAAGAGACCCAGTACTTC.

Comment on this clone: Other nucleotide sequences in the sample specify the same CDR3. The chain couples TRBV9 to TRBJ2-2; the D is unclear. Looked up from germline, CDR1 is SGDLS and CDR2 is YYNGEE. V was trimmed by 1 base and J by 1 base, leaving 5 bases between them. CDR3 length: 14 residues. The CDR3 here is CASSVTGNTGELFF. The CDR3 DNA reads TGTGCCAGCAGCGTAACGGGGAACACCGGGGAGCTGTTTTTT.

This clone was found once. V gene TRBV7-9 combines with J gene TRBJ2-3, with a possible D match to TRBD2 (5 bases). Germline CDR1 reads SEHNR; CDR2 reads FQNEAQ (reference sequence). This CDR3 region has 15 residues. Trimming left V 2 bases short and J 2 bases short, with 11 bases between. The DNA for the CDR3 is TGTGCCAGCAGCTTATCGAGCGGATACACAGATACGCAGTATTTT. Residues: CASSLSSGYTDTQYF.

The chain recombines TRBV19 with TRBJ1-1, with 9 bases matching TRBD1. This CDR3 has 16 amino acids. Germline CDR1 and CDR2: LNHDA and SQIVND (reference sequence). Unmatched junction bases numbered 10, after V lost 2 bases and J lost 6 bases. CDR3 in amino acids: CASSIPRQGGRAEAFF. CDR3 DNA: TGTGCCAGTAGTATACCAAGACAGGGGGGGCGGGCTGAAGCTTTCTTT.

The chain employs TRBV6-5 and TRBJ2-1; TRBD2 agrees at 9 bases. Germline CDR1 is MNHEY and CDR2 is SVGAGI. Trimming at V came to 0 bases and at J to 9 bases, leaving 9 bases not matched to a gene. This CDR3 spans 16 amino acids. CDR3 residues: CASSYSGGGAFREQFF. CDR3 DNA sequence: TGTGCCAGCAGTTACTCGGGCGGGGGGGCCTTCCGTGAGCAGTTCTTC.

With regard to this clone: This sample includes further DNA sequences coding for the same CDR3. The CDR3 protein is CATSRDTSGSTDTQYF. CDR3 bases: TGTGCCACCAGCAGAGATACTAGCGGGAGCACAGATACGCAGTATTTT. The V gene is TRBV15, the J gene TRBJ2-3, with TRBD2 identical over 9 bases. The V gene end was trimmed by 0 bases and the J gene end by 0 bases; junction bases not matched to a gene: 1. The length of the CDR3 is 16 residues. Germline V CDR1 and CDR2: LNHNV, YYDKDF (reference sequence). Based on the CDR3 plus reference TRBV15 and TRBJ2-3, the full variable domain is DAMVIQNPRYQVTQFGKPVTLSCSQTLNHNVMYWYQQKSSQAPKLLFHYYDKDFNNEADTPDNFQSRRPNTSFCFLDIRSPGLGDTAMYLCATSRDTSGSTDTQYFGPGTRLTVL.

The V call is TRBV5-1, the J call TRBJ2-1, with D possibly being TRBD1 or TRBD2 (5 bases each). Trimming pared 4 bases from V and 9 bases from J, leaving 17 bases between. This CDR3 has 14 residues. Germline V gene lookup returns CDR1 SGHRS and CDR2 YFSETQ. The CDR3 bases are TGCGCCAGCAGCCCGGGGCCCGACAAGACTGAGCAGTTCTTC. It encodes CASSPGPDKTEQFF. The full variable domain, with the rest looked up from reference TRBV5-1 and TRBJ2-1, is KAGVTQTPRYLIKTRGQQVTLSCSPISGHRSVSWYQQTPGQGLQFLFEYFSETQRNKGNFPGRFSGRQFSNSRSEMNVSTLELGDSALYLCASSPGPDKTEQFFGPGTRLTVL.

The J gene is TRBJ2-7, the V gene TRBV9, with D perhaps TRBD1 (5 bases). The length of the CDR3 is 12 residues. Trimming stripped 4 bases from V and 6 bases from J, with 11 bases between. Germline CDR1 and CDR2: SGDLS and YYNGEE. CDR3 nucleotide sequence: TGTGCCAGCAGCCGGTTTCAGGGCGAGCAGTACTTC. It is translated as CASSRFQGEQYF.

This clone appeared once. V and J are TRBV18 and TRBJ1-5, with D perhaps matching TRBD1 (5 bases). The V end was cut by 8 bases, the J end by 6 bases, with 17 bases between. The CDR3 length is 14 residues. Germline V gives CDR1 KGHSH, CDR2 LQKENI. CDR3 DNA sequence: TGTGCCAGCGCGAGGGTAGGGGCCGGTCAGCCCCAGCATTTT. Its translation: CASARVGAGQPQHF.

The chain is built from TRBV5-4 and TRBJ2-2, with D perhaps being TRBD1 or TRBD2 (5 bases each). The CDR3 runs 15 residues. The germline V gene encodes CDR1 SGHNT and CDR2 YYREEE (reference sequence). The V end lost 3 bases, the J end lost 3 bases, and 12 bases lay between the germline ends. CDR3 loop: CASSWDGRYTGELFF. Written as DNA, the CDR3 is TGTGCCAGCAGCTGGGACGGACGATACACCGGGGAGCTGTTTTTT.

The chain links TRBV29-1 to TRBJ1-1; perhaps TRBD1 as D (6 bases). The CDR3 sequence is 13 residues long. Per germline, CDR1 SQVTM and CDR2 ANQGSEA. Trimming left V 7 bases short and J 10 bases short, with 22 bases between. The CDR3 loop reads CSGTRGQMGSAFF. The CDR3, as DNA: TGCAGCGGAACCAGGGGCCAAATGGGTTCAGCTTTCTTT.

This sequence joins TRBV28 and TRBJ2-1; 11 bases are shared with TRBD2. The CDR3 is made up of 14 amino acids. Unmatched junction bases numbered 4, after V lost 7 bases and J lost 5 bases. Germline-derived CDR1 and CDR2 are MDHEN and SYDVKM. The CDR3 region has the DNA TGTGCCAGCACCCGACTAGCGGGGCACAATGAGCAGTTCTTC. It codes for CASTRLAGHNEQFF.

The chain uses TRBV5-1 and TRBJ2-7, with 7 bases fitting TRBD1. V gave up 0 bases and J gave up 7 bases; unmatched junction bases: 7. CDR3 length equals 14 residues. Germline assignment: CDR1 SGHRS and CDR2 YFSETQ. The CDR3 region is CASSLGRQGQEQYF. In nucleotides, the CDR3 is TGCGCCAGCAGCTTGGGGCGACAGGGACAAGAGCAGTACTTC.

The V and J genes are TRBV7-2 and TRBJ2-3, with D uncertain. The germline gives CDR1 SGHTA, CDR2 FQGNSA. The V end lost 3 bases, the J end lost 3 bases, and 10 bases lay between the germline ends. CDR3 size: 14 residues. CDR3 DNA: TGTGCCAGCAGCTTCGAGCCAGCGACAGATACGCAGTATTTT. It codes for CASSFEPATDTQYF.

This sequence joins TRBV6-5 and TRBJ2-4; D is undetermined. CDR3 length equals 15 residues. CDR1 is MNHEY and CDR2 is SVGAGI in the germline V gene. Trimming removed 0 bases from V and 0 bases from J, with 6 bases in between. The CDR3 region is CASSYSYLAKNIQYF. The CDR3 DNA follows: TGTGCCAGCAGTTACTCTTATCTAGCCAAAAACATTCAGTACTTC.

V gene TRBV28 combines with J gene TRBJ1-3; D not certain. The CDR3 has 15 amino acids. The V end lost 6 bases, the J end lost 0 bases, and 12 bases lay between the germline ends. Germline CDR1 and CDR2: MDHEN and SYDVKM. This CDR3 reads CASSEPSYSGNTIYF. The CDR3 DNA reads as TGTGCCAGCAGCGAACCTAGCTACTCTGGAAACACCATATATTTT.